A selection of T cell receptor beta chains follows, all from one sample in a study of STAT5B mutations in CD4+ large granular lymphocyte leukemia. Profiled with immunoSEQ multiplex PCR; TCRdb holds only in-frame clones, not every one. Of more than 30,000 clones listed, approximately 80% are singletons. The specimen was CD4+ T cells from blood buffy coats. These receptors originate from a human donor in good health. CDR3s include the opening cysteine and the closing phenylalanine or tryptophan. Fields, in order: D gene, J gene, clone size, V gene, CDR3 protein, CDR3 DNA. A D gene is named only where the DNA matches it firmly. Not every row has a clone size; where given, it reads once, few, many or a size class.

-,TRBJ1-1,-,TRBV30,CAWQETGRSGAFF,TGTGCCTGGCAAGAAACAGGCCGGTCGGGGGCTTTCTTT
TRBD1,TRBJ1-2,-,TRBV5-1,CASSRPGQGDGYTF,TGCGCCAGCAGCCGACCCGGACAGGGGGACGGCTACACCTTC
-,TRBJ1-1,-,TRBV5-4,CASSDWRPMATEAFF,TGTGCCAGCAGCGATTGGCGGCCGATGGCGACTGAAGCTTTCTTT
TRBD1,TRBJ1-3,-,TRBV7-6,CASSFGTGASGNTIYF,TGTGCCAGCAGCTTTGGGACAGGGGCCTCTGGAAACACCATATATTTT
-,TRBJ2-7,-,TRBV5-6,CASSRGQSSPYEQYF,TGTGCCAGCAGCCGAGGACAGAGCTCTCCCTACGAGCAGTACTTC
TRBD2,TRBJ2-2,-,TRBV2,CASRGGVNTGELFF,TGTGCCAGCAGGGGGGGGGTGAACACCGGGGAGCTGTTTTTT
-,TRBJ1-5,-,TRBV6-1,CASRSGNQPQHF,TGTGCCAGCAGGAGCGGCAATCAGCCCCAGCATTTT
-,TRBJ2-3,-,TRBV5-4,CASSLRGGSTDTQYF,TGTGCCAGCAGCTTGCGTGGCGGGAGCACAGATACGCAGTATTTT
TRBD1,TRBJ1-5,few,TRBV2,CASSSDRGSNQPQHF,TGTGCCAGCAGTAGCGACAGGGGTAGCAATCAGCCCCAGCATTTT
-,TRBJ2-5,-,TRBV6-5,CASSYSSPGASETQYF,TGTGCCAGCAGTTACTCTAGTCCGGGGGCTTCAGAGACCCAGTACTTC
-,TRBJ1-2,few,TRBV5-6,CASSSGPSTYYGYTF,TGTGCCAGCAGCTCAGGGCCTTCCACCTACTATGGCTACACCTTC
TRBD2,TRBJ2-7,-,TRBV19,CASRPSGSAYEQYF,TGTGCCAGTCGTCCTAGCGGGAGTGCCTACGAGCAGTACTTC
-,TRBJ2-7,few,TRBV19,CASSIEVSYEQYF,TGTGCCAGTAGTATAGAAGTTTCCTACGAGCAGTACTTC
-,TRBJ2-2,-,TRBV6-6,CASSDREGNTGELFF,TGTGCCAGCAGTGATCGCGAGGGGAACACCGGGGAGCTGTTTTTT
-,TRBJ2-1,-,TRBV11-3,CASSSQRLGEQFF,TGTGCCAGCAGCTCCCAGCGCCTGGGGGAGCAGTTCTTC
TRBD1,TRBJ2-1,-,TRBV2,CASTYWDRNNEQFF,TGTGCCAGCACCTACTGGGACAGAAACAATGAGCAGTTCTTC
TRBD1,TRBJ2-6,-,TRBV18,CASTGDGANVLTF,TGTGCCAGCACAGGGGACGGGGCCAACGTCCTGACTTTC
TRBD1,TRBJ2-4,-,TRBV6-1,CASSDTGGSSIQYF,TGTGCCAGCAGTGACACAGGGGGCAGTAGCATTCAGTACTTC
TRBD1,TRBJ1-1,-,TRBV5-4,CASRVGQGGAFF,TGTGCCAGCAGGGTGGGACAGGGAGGAGCTTTCTTT
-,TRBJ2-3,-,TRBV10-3,CAISDAGASTDTQYF,TGTGCCATCAGTGATGCGGGTGCTAGCACAGATACGCAGTATTTT
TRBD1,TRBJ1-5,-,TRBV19,CASSTTGGWSQPQHF,TGTGCCAGTAGTACGACAGGGGGATGGAGTCAGCCCCAGCATTTT
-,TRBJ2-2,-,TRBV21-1,CASSTPERGPKNTGELFF,TGTGCCAGCAGCACCCCCGAGCGGGGGCCTAAGAACACCGGGGAGCTGTTTTTT
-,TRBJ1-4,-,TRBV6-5,CASSYNRGEKLFF,TGTGCCAGCAGTTATAACCGGGGTGAAAAACTGTTTTTT
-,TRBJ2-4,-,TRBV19,CASSIEFLVKNIQYF,TGTGCCAGTAGTATAGAGTTTTTAGTCAAAAACATTCAGTACTTC
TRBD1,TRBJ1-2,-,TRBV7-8,CASSPHLDRDGYGYTF,TGTGCCAGCAGCCCACATTTGGACAGGGATGGCTATGGCTACACCTTC
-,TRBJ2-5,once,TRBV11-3,CASSLERGQETQYF,TGTGCCAGCAGCTTAGAACGGGGGCAAGAGACCCAGTACTTC
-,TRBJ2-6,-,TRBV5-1,CASSLGAGSFSGANVLTF,TGCGCCAGCAGCTTGGGGGCAGGATCCTTCTCTGGGGCCAACGTCCTGACTTTC
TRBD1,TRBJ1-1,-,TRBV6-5,CASLDDRAGSTEAFF,TGTGCCAGTTTAGATGACAGGGCCGGGAGCACTGAAGCTTTCTTT
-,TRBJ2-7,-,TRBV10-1,CASSESGRLYEQYF,TGCGCCAGCAGTGAGTCGGGACGACTCTACGAGCAGTACTTC
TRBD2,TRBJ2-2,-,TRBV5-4,CASSPGLAGASNTGELFF,TGTGCCAGCAGCCCGGGACTAGCGGGGGCTTCGAACACCGGGGAGCTGTTTTTT
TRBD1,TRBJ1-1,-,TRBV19,CASSTLRDRSNTEAFF,TGTGCCAGTAGTACACTTAGGGACAGGTCGAACACTGAAGCTTTCTTT
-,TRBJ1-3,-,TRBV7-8,CASSRTDGAGNTIYF,TGTGCCAGCAGCCGGACGGATGGTGCCGGAAACACCATATATTTT
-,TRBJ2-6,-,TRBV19,CASRGRGETGSGANVLTF,TGTGCCAGTCGGGGGAGAGGGGAGACCGGCTCTGGGGCCAACGTCCTGACTTTC
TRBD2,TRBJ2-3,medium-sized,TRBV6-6,CASNSLAGGGDTQYF,TGTGCCAGCAATTCACTAGCGGGGGGCGGGGATACGCAGTATTTT
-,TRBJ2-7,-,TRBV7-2,CASSLRGRGEQYF,TGTGCCAGCAGCCTCCGCGGCCGTGGGGAGCAGTACTTC
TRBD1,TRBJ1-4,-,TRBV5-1,CASSLAGTGAEKLFF,TGCGCCAGCAGCTTGGCCGGGACAGGGGCTGAAAAACTGTTTTTT
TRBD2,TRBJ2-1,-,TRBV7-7,CASSLGGGSGAQSSYNEQFF,TGTGCTAGCAGCTTAGGGGGTGGTAGCGGGGCCCAAAGCTCCTACAATGAGCAGTTCTTC
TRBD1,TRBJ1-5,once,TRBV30,CAWSGGTGKNQPQHF,TGTGCCTGGAGCGGGGGGACAGGGAAGAATCAGCCCCAGCATTTT